Listed below are T cell receptor beta chains from one sample, sequenced in a study of low-dose radiotherapy and immunotherapy resistance in tumors. A single record per CDR3 protein comes from TCRdb applying MiXCR to the reads. The sample carries tens of thousands of distinct CDR3 sequences, around a quarter recorded once. This specimen was PBMCs, taken before treatment. All receptors derive from a male donor with rectosigmoid adenocarcinoma. Both conserved end residues are part of each CDR3. The D gene is left open where the match is weak. Expanded clones are given a class, and other clones once, few, many or no size at all.

>TRBD1|NA|TRBJ1-3|15|TRBV6-2/TRBV6-3
TGTGCCAGCCGGGACAGCTTCAGCTCTGGAAACACCATATATTTT
CASRDSFSSGNTIYF
>NA|NA|TRBJ1-3|15|TRBV28
TGTGCCAGCAGCCTAACCCCCGGGGCTGGAAACACCATATATTTT
CASSLTPGAGNTIYF
>TRBD1|many|TRBJ1-1|14|TRBV7-9
TGTGCCAGCAGCCCACAGGGGGCAGGTACTGAAGCTTTCTTT
CASSPQGAGTEAFF
>NA|many|TRBJ2-1|15|TRBV19
TGTGCCAGTAGTATAGGCGGCGGGGTGCGGGATGAGCAGTTCTTC
CASSIGGGVRDEQFF
>NA|medium-sized|TRBJ2-7|14|TRBV28
TGTGCCACGGGAGAGGAGGGGGCTCTTTACGAGCAGTACTTC
CATGEEGALYEQYF
>NA|many|TRBJ2-2|15|TRBV9
TGTGCCAGCAGCGTAAAAGCGGACCCACGGGGGGAGCTGTTTTTT
CASSVKADPRGELFF
>TRBD1|many|TRBJ2-1|14|TRBV7-9
TGTGCCAGCTCCAGGGGGTACTCCTACAATGAGCAGTTCTTC
CASSRGYSYNEQFF
>TRBD1|many|TRBJ2-7|13|TRBV19
TGTGCCAGTACGGAGACAGGGTCCTACGAGCAGTACTTC
CASTETGSYEQYF
>TRBD2|NA|TRBJ2-7|15|TRBV5-1
TGCGCCAGCAGCTGGACCGGGACTAGCGGGGACGAGCAGTACTTC
CASSWTGTSGDEQYF
>NA|many|TRBJ1-1|18|TRBV7-2
TGTGCCAGCAGCCAAACATCGGGCGGCAGACCCATGAACACTGAAGCTTTCTTT
CASSQTSGGRPMNTEAFF
>NA|many|TRBJ2-7|12|TRBV7-9
TGTGCCAGCAGCTTAGCGCATAACGAGCAGTACTTC
CASSLAHNEQYF
>NA|many|TRBJ2-5|13|TRBV6-2/TRBV6-3
TGTGCCAGCAGTTACTCGTCCCAAGAGACCCAGTACTTC
CASSYSSQETQYF
>NA|many|TRBJ1-1|13|TRBV5-1
TGCGCCAGCAGCTACTTAATGATCACTGAAGCTTTCTTT
CASSYLMITEAFF
>TRBD1|many|TRBJ1-5|14|TRBV6-2/TRBV6-3
TGTGCCAGCAGTGGACAGGGGGCATATCAGCCCCAGCATTTT
CASSGQGAYQPQHF
>TRBD1|few|TRBJ2-1|14|TRBV5-5
TGTGCCAGCCGTATAACAGGGGGTGACAATGAGCAGTTCTTC
CASRITGGDNEQFF
>NA|NA|TRBJ2-7|16|TRBV7-2
TGTGCCAGCAGCCCCCAAGAGGGTCTAGTTACCTACGAGCAGTACTTC
CASSPQEGLVTYEQYF
>NA|many|TRBJ1-2|16|TRBV4-1
TGCGCCAGCAGCCAAGATCGAGCAGGGGCTAACTATGGCTACACCTTC
CASSQDRAGANYGYTF
>NA|many|TRBJ2-5|14|TRBV7-2
TGTGCCAGCAGCTCCAGGGGTCTCCAAGAGACCCAGTACTTC
CASSSRGLQETQYF
>NA|many|TRBJ2-3|17|TRBV6-2/TRBV6-3
TGTGCCAGCAGTCACCCTCCCGGGACAGCGGGTGCGGATACGCAGTATTTT
CASSHPPGTAGADTQYF
>TRBD2|NA|TRBJ2-7|16|TRBV27
TGTGCCAGCAGTTTATCATCGGCTGCAGTCGGGAGGGAGCAGTACTTC
CASSLSSAAVGREQYF
>TRBD1|few|TRBJ2-7|15|TRBV4-1
TGCGCCAGCAGCCGAGAGCACAGGGGTTCCTACGAGCAGTACTTC
CASSREHRGSYEQYF
>TRBD1|many|TRBJ1-5|15|TRBV12-3/TRBV12-4
TGTGCCAGCAGGGGGGGGACAGGGGGCTTTCAGCCCCAGCATTTT
CASRGGTGGFQPQHF